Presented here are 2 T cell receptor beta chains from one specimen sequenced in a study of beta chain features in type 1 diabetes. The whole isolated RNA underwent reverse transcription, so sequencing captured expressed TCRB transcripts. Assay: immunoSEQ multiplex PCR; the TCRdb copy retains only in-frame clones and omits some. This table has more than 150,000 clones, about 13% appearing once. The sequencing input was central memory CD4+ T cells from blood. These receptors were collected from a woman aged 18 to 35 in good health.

The DNA for the CDR3 is TGTGCCAGCAGCAAATTGGAAAGGCGGCTAGCGGGGAACACCGGGGAGCTGTTTTTT. Protein product: CASSKLERRLAGNTGELFF. The rearrangement uses TRBV21-1 and TRBJ2-2; TRBD2, the D gene given by the table, was not confirmed from the DNA. TRBV21-1 is a pseudogene segment. This CDR3 has 19 residues.

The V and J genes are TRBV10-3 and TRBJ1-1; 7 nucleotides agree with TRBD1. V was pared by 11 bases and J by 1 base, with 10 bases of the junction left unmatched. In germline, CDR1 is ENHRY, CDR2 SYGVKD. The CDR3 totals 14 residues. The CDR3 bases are TGTGCCGTCACTTCGGGACAGCCGAACACTGAAGCTTTCTTT. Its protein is CAVTSGQPNTEAFF.